One sample yielded the 27 T cell receptor beta chains listed below, sequenced in a study of regulatory T cells in long-lasting Graves disease. Time point meaning: newly diagnosed GD, antithyroid drugs for less than 3 months. Following extraction of RNA from PBMCs, that RNA was used to make the TCR library. Arm-PCR of CDR3 regions with iRepertoire HTBI primers generated TCR beta libraries. One entry per CDR3 protein, called by TCRdb with MiXCR from the multiplex PCR reads. The repertoire holds a few hundred thousand distinct CDR3 sequences, with 15% to 20% as singletons. These records were also assigned to another study, of T cells in Graves' hyperthyroidism and ophthalmopathy.

The material was peripheral blood mononuclear cells (PBMCs), obtained at new diagnosis, from a patient treated with antithyroid drugs. All receptors derive from a woman aged 18-29 years with Graves disease.

This clonotype was observed many times. V is TRBV6-1 and J is TRBJ1-2; D may be TRBD1 (5 bases). V lost 10 bases, J lost 7 bases, and 10 bases lay in between. The CDR3 covers 10 residues. Germline V CDR1 and CDR2: MNHNS, SASEGT. CDR3 sequence reads: CATRQIGYTF. The CDR3 nucleotides read TGTGCCACCCGACAGATTGGCTACACCTTC.

Note on this clonotype: A single base separates this from a much larger clone, so it may be a read error. The chain uses TRBV20-1 and TRBJ1-5; TRBD1 is a possible D gene (5 bases). This CDR3 has 13 residues. From germline, CDR1 is DFQATT and CDR2 SNEGSKA (reference sequence). The CDR3 sequence is CSAGHAQDQPRHF. CDR3 coding DNA: TGCAGTGCTGGACACGCCCAAGACCAGCCCCGGCATTTT.

In its sample, this clonotype was seen once. Just one base apart from a much larger clone, this may be a read error. This chain connects TRBV9 to TRBJ2-2; D is perhaps TRBD1 or TRBD2 (5 bases each). CDR1 and CDR2 from the germline V gene are SGDLS and YYNGEE. This CDR3 comprises 13 residues. The DNA of the CDR3 is TGTGCCAGCAGCGTAGATGGGACCGGGGAGCTGCTTTTT. This translates into CASSVDGTGELLF.

Ten or more counts support this clonotype. V gene TRBV12-3 or TRBV12-4 combines with J gene TRBJ2-1, with no clear D. This CDR3 spans 11 amino acids. V was shortened by 8 bases and J by 7 bases, with 9 bases between the two germline ends. CDR3 residues: CASGLTNEQFF. CDR3 nucleotides: TGTGCCAGCGGCTTGACTAATGAGCAGTTCTTC.

This clonotype was seen many times. The V and J genes are TRBV20-1 and TRBJ2-1; 9 bases are shared with TRBD2. The CDR3 runs 16 residues. V gave up 5 bases and J gave up 5 bases; unmatched junction bases: 13. Per germline, CDR1 DFQATT and CDR2 SNEGSKA (reference sequence). The CDR3 spells CSAPGIASGINNEQFF. The CDR3 nucleotides are TGCAGTGCTCCGGGAATCGCTAGCGGGATCAACAATGAGCAGTTCTTC.

Regarding this clonotype: A much larger clone is a single base away; this may be a read error. The CDR3 nucleotides are TGTGCCAGCAGTGATTTTGACCGAAGTTCCCCCACTAGCAATCAGCCCCAGCATTTT. Protein sequence: CASSDFDRSSPTSNQPQHF. V and J are TRBV27 and TRBJ1-5; no definite D call. The CDR3 runs to 19 residues. In germline, CDR1 is MNHEY, CDR2 SMNVEV (reference sequence). V was shortened by 5 bases and J by 0 bases, with 23 bases between the two germline ends.

This clonotype was observed at least ten times. The rearrangement joins TRBV16 to TRBJ1-4, with no clear D. The CDR3 is 12 amino acids. Trimming removed 3 bases from V and 8 bases from J, with 7 bases in between. Germline CDR1 reads KGHSY; CDR2 reads FQNENV. The CDR3: CASSQQDEKLFF. The CDR3 DNA reads as TGTGCCAGCAGCCAGCAGGACGAAAAACTGTTTTTT.

About this clonotype: A much more abundant neighbour one base away suggests this may be a read error. The chain links TRBV12-3 or TRBV12-4 to TRBJ1-2; D unresolved. The CDR3 consists of 11 residues. The CDR3 protein is CASSEVYGHTF. The CDR3 nucleotides read TGTGCCAGCAGTGAGGTCTATGGCCACACCTTC.

This clonotype was counted at least ten times. The chain combines TRBV2 with TRBJ2-7, with 9 bases fitting TRBD2. After removal of 8 bases from V and 2 bases from J, the junction contained 1 base not matched to a gene. CDR3 length: 12 amino acids. The germline gives CDR1 SNHLY, CDR2 FYNNEI. The CDR3 nucleotides are TGTGCCAGCCGACTAGCGGCCTACGAGCAGTACTTC. Translated, it gives CASRLAAYEQYF.

This clonotype was seen at least ten times. V is TRBV29-1 and J is TRBJ2-5, with 10 bases aligning to TRBD1. Germline V gene lookup returns CDR1 SQVTM and CDR2 ANQGSEA. The ends lost 7 bases at V and 5 bases at J; junction bases unmatched: 7. This CDR3 has 13 amino acids. CDR3 in amino acids: CSAADRGKETQYF. The CDR3 DNA is TGCAGCGCCGCGGACAGGGGGAAGGAGACCCAGTACTTC.

This clonotype was seen a handful of times. J is TRBJ2-1 and V is TRBV5-5, with D perhaps matching TRBD2 (6 bases). Trimming left V 3 bases short and J 5 bases short, with 24 bases between. The CDR3 loop spans 18 amino acids. Germline V gene lookup returns CDR1 SGHKS and CDR2 YYEKEE (reference sequence). The CDR3 DNA is TGTGCCAGCAGCTCCGGTGAGGGTAGCGGCTTAAAAAACAATGAGCAGTTCTTC. Translating it yields CASSSGEGSGLKNNEQFF.

This clonotype was picked up many times. The chain uses TRBV12-3 or TRBV12-4 and TRBJ2-5; 9 bases line up with TRBD1. There are 14 residues in the CDR3. V shed 6 bases, J shed 4 bases, and the junction held 6 bases outside the gene matches. The CDR3 coding sequence is TGTGCCAGCAGGGTAGGACAGGGGACAGAGACCCAGTACTTC. As protein: CASRVGQGTETQYF.

This chain links TRBV29-1 with TRBJ1-5, with 7 bases that match TRBD1. CDR3 length equals 13 residues. V shed 6 bases and J 6 bases; nucleotides not matched to a gene: 8. CDR1 SQVTM and CDR2 ANQGSEA come from the germline V gene. CDR3: CSVVTGEGQPQHF. Written as DNA, the CDR3 is TGCAGCGTAGTCACAGGGGAGGGTCAGCCCCAGCATTTT.

This chain connects TRBV7-2 to TRBJ2-7; 9 nucleotides agree with TRBD2. This CDR3 has 16 amino acids. The ends lost 5 bases at V and 4 bases at J; junction bases unmatched: 12. From germline, CDR1 is SGHTA and CDR2 FQGNSA. The CDR3 region is CASSPNRGLAGYEQYF. The DNA for the CDR3 is TGTGCCAGCAGCCCGAATCGGGGACTAGCTGGGTACGAGCAGTACTTC.

This clonotype came up a few times. The chain combines TRBV19 with TRBJ2-7; 9 bases match TRBD1. The germline CDR1 and CDR2 sequences are LNHDA and SQIVND (reference sequence). The CDR3 sequence is 15 residues long. V gave up 8 bases and J gave up 1 base; unmatched junction bases: 9. As DNA, the CDR3 is TGTGCCAGTTCTGTAGGACAGGGGACTTCCTACGAGCAGTACTTC. The encoded protein is CASSVGQGTSYEQYF.

The sample holds many counts of this clonotype. The V gene is TRBV7-3, the J gene TRBJ2-7, with 7 nucleotides matching TRBD2. Germline V lookup: CDR1 SGHTA, CDR2 FQGTGA. J lost 4 bases, V lost 5 bases, and 8 bases had no gene match. The CDR3 spans 14 residues. In DNA form, the CDR3 reads TGTGCCAGCAGCCAGGGAGGGTTTCCTTACGAGCAGTACTTC. Protein: CASSQGGFPYEQYF.

This clonotype was observed a single time. One base separates it from a far larger clone, so it is likely a read error. Since no conserved phenylalanine or tryptophan closes the CDR3, a read error is the likely cause. Because the CDR3's place on the DNA is in doubt, the DNA is left out and the CDR3 is given as listed by TCRdb. This rearrangement joins TRBV20-1 to TRBJ2-3. Per germline, CDR1 DFQATT and CDR2 SNEGSKA (reference sequence). 12 amino acids form the CDR3, both terminal residues included. The CDR3 reads CSARGGLDEQYY.

This clonotype was counted between two and nine times. J is TRBJ2-5 and V is TRBV27, with 7 bases aligning to TRBD2. This CDR3 has 13 amino acids. Germline values: CDR1 MNHEY, CDR2 SMNVEV (reference sequence). V gave up 8 bases and J gave up 4 bases; unmatched junction bases: 7. The CDR3 reads CASLGGSRETQYF. The CDR3 DNA sequence: TGTGCCAGCCTCGGGGGGTCGCGAGAGACCCAGTACTTC.

This clonotype has a count of ten or more. The rearrangement uses TRBV7-9 and TRBJ2-3; 7 positions agree with TRBD2. Trimming cost V 5 bases and J 3 bases; bases outside gene matches: 11. The germline CDR1 and CDR2 sequences are SEHNR and FQNEAQ (reference sequence). The CDR3 sequence is 16 residues long. The CDR3 DNA sequence: TGTGCCAGCAGCGGGATCTCTGGGGGGGGGACAGATACGCAGTATTTT. The encoded protein is CASSGISGGGTDTQYF.

The chain joins TRBV10-3 to TRBJ2-1; 7 nucleotides align to TRBD1. V lost 7 bases, J lost 10 bases, and 16 bases stayed unmatched. This CDR3 has 15 residues. The V gene's germline CDR1 is ENHRY and CDR2 SYGVKD. This CDR3 is CAITRTGDPMGEQFF. Here the CDR3 DNA reads TGTGCCATCACTCGGACAGGTGATCCGATGGGCGAGCAGTTCTTC.

This clonotype occurred many times. This chain links TRBV5-6 with TRBJ1-1; D uncertain. CDR3 length: 14 amino acids. Between the trimmed V and J ends, which lost 2 bases and 1 base, there was a span of 9 bases. Germline V gives CDR1 SGHDT, CDR2 YYEEEE. CDR3 bases: TGTGCCAGCAGCTTCGTCAGAAGGAACACTGAAGCTTTCTTT. Protein product: CASSFVRRNTEAFF.

The J gene is TRBJ2-1, the V gene TRBV15, with D perhaps matching TRBD2 (6 bases). The DNA matches TRBJ2-4 better at its end, which makes the J call doubtful. CDR1 is LNHNV, CDR2 YYDKDF, per germline (reference sequence). CDR3 length: 16 residues. DNA of the CDR3: TGTGCCACCAGCACCCCCTTAGCCGGGCGGGGTTCCATTCAGTACTTC. Its protein product is CATSTPLAGRGSIQYF.

Regarding this clonotype: With a far larger clone one base away, a read error is the likely cause. The CDR3 sequence: CASSLGLGGSYEQHF. The CDR3, as DNA: TGTGCCAGCAGCTTGGGACTAGGGGGATCCTACGAGCAGCACTTC. This chain links TRBV5-8 with TRBJ2-7, with D perhaps matching TRBD1 or TRBD2 (6 bases each). The CDR3 has 15 amino acids. CDR1 is SGHTS, CDR2 YDEGEE, per germline.

This clonotype was seen more than once but under ten times. The chain has TRBV18 and TRBJ1-4; 7 nucleotides align to TRBD1. The CDR3 is 13 amino acids. In germline, CDR1 is KGHSH, CDR2 LQKENI. The V gene end was trimmed by 6 bases and the J gene end by 7 bases; junction bases not matched to a gene: 5. CDR3 sequence reads: CASSQGVSEKLFF. CDR3 nucleotide sequence: TGTGCCAGCTCGCAGGGGGTCAGTGAAAAACTGTTTTTT. Drawing the rest from reference TRBV18 and TRBJ1-4, the complete variable domain is NAGVMQNPRHLVRRRGQEARLRCSPMKGHSHVYWYRQLPEEGLKFMVYLQKENIIDESGMPKERFSAEFPKEGPSILRIQQVVRGDSAAYFCASSQGVSEKLFFGSGTQLSVL.

This clonotype was found many times. The rearrangement uses TRBV27 and TRBJ2-5, with 7 bases aligning to TRBD1. CDR1 and CDR2 (germline): MNHEY, SMNVEV (reference sequence). V shed 5 bases and J 7 bases; nucleotides not matched to a gene: 10. This CDR3 contains 14 residues. The CDR3 DNA reads as TGTGCCAGCAGTAAAGGGACAGCTATGGCGACCCAGTACTTC. Amino acid sequence: CASSKGTAMATQYF.

This clonotype has a count of ten or more. The chain combines TRBV30 with TRBJ1-5; weak D call: TRBD1 (5 bases). Per germline, CDR1 GTSNPN and CDR2 SVGIG (reference sequence). V was cut by 5 bases and J by 1 base, with 9 bases left in between. The CDR3 is 13 residues long. CDR3 bases: TGTGCCTGGGCGCAGGGCAGCAATCAGCCCCAGCATTTT. It encodes CAWAQGSNQPQHF.

This clonotype was seen many times. V gene TRBV5-5 combines with J gene TRBJ1-1, with 9 bases aligning to TRBD1. V gave up 4 bases and J gave up 6 bases; unmatched junction bases: 4. This CDR3 spans 13 amino acids. Per germline, CDR1 SGHKS and CDR2 YYEKEE (reference sequence). The CDR3, as DNA: TGTGCCAGCAGCAGGACAGGGGAGGCTGAAGCTTTCTTT. It translates to CASSRTGEAEAFF.